This T cell receptor (beta chain) was captured in a study of blood T cell repertoires in COVID-19. Germline lookup yields CDR1 SGHTA and CDR2 FQGTGA. Trimming took off 2 bases at V and 0 bases at J, with 6 bases between the two ends. This CDR3 contains 14 residues. Measured with immunoSEQ multiplex PCR; TCRdb has only the in-frame clones, and not every one. The sample lists just over 150,000 clones, roughly 91% seen once, with roughly 4.8% in the top ten. The clonotype was recovered from a woman aged 45-59 years with acute or convalescent COVID-19. The sequenced sample consisted of peripheral blood. The chain links TRBV7-3 to TRBJ2-3; D is unclear. The CDR3 region is CASSLAASTDTQYF. CDR3 nucleotides: TGTGCCAGCAGCTTAGCGGCTAGCACAGATACGCAGTATTTT.